The TCR beta chain under discussion was sequenced for a study of HIV-infected patients and healthy controls. Per germline, CDR1 MGHDK and CDR2 SYGVNS. This CDR3 contains 16 residues. V lost 0 bases and J lost 3, with 13 bases in between. This clonotype was picked up many times. Each CDR3 protein gets one entry after TCRdb re-called the 5' RACE reads with MiXCR. Seen here are 60,000 to 70,000 distinct CDR3 sequences, 15% to 20% observed once, and the top ten hold more than 1.4%. This chain joins TRBV25-1 and TRBJ2-3, with D perhaps matching TRBD2 (6 bases). The TCR comes from a human donor in good health. The sequencing sample was made of CD4+ T cells from blood. CDR3 residues: CASSEYTGVGTDTQYF. In DNA, the CDR3 is TGTGCCAGCAGTGAATATACGGGAGTGGGTACAGATACGCAGTATTTT.